The sample holds a few counts of the clone carrying this TCR beta chain. Its target is unknown. 13 Jbeta primers and 60 Vbeta primers were used for the PCR. Profiling relied on immunoSEQ multiplex PCR, and the TCRdb table lists in-frame clones only, not all of them. Of some 150,000 clones in the sample, around 9% were seen once. Germline loops: CDR1 MGHRA, CDR2 YSYEKL. CDR3 length equals 15 residues. The ends were cut back, 0 bases at V and 0 bases at J, with 9 bases in the middle. This sample is drawn from a study of cytomegalovirus exposure and HLA in healthy donors. Study-level findings and limits: The CMV antigen specificity of a few CMV-associated chains was confirmed through in vitro analysis.

The material sequenced was PBMCs. The chain has TRBV4-1 and TRBJ2-7; perhaps TRBD1 as D (5 bases). This receptor was identified in a woman in her thirties or forties in good health and CMV-seropositive. CDR3 region: CASSQEQASSYEQYF. DNA for the CDR3: TGCGCCAGCAGCCAAGAACAGGCTAGCTCCTACGAGCAGTACTTC.